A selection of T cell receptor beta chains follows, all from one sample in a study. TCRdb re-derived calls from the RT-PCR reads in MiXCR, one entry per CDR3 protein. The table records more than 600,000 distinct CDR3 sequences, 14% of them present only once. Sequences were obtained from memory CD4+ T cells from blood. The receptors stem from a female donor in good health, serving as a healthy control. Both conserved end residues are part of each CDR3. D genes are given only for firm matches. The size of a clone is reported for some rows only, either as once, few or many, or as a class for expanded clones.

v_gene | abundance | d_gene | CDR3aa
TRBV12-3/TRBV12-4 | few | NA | CASSTLVGTEAFF
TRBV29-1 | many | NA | CSGRGRQTSNQPQHF
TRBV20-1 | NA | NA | CSAPGRGLTGELFF
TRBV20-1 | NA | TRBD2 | CSARDPRGLAGYEQYF
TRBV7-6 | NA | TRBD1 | CASSLDPTGVEGYTF
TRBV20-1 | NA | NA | CSARDQSGSYNEQFF
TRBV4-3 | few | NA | CASSLYRNQPQHF
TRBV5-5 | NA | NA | CASSGGPLSSGNTIYF
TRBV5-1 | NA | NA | CASSLGQAGVSGYTF
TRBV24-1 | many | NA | CATKRNTEAFF
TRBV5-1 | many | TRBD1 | CASSEGTGEEQYF
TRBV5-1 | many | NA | CASSLNQGIQYF
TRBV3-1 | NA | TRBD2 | CASSQESVHGGADTQYF
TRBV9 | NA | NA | CASSQQGTETQYF
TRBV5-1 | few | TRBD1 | CASTFQGDTYEQYF
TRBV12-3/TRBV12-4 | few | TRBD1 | CASSGTGPNSNQPQHF
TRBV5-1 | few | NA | CASTSMGLDGDTQYF
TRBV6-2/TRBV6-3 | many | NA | CASKWQGEQFF
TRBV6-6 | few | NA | CASSWGGPLPPEAFF
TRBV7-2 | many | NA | CASSFATDTQYF
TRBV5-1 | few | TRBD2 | CASSGVASGTQETQYF
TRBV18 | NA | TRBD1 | CASSPLAGTGYEQYF
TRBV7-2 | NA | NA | CASSLGTLREQYF
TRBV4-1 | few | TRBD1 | CATGRDSSYEQYF
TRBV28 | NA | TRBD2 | CASSPLVSGRWQFF
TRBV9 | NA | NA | CASSVGQRLSYNEQFF
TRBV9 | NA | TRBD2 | CASSVAWGLHYEQYF
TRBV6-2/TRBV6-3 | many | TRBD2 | CASSYLAGAYNEQFF
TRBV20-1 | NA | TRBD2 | CSANRGTSGSYEQYF
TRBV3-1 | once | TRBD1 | CASSTGGFNQPQHF
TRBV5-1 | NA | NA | CASSLVPGLGSGNTIYF
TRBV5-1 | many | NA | CASSLGTQDQPQHF
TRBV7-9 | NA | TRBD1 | CASSDRGEVAGELFF
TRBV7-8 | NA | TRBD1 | CASSRGQGASYNQPQHF
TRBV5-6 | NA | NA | CASSFLGLGTEAFF
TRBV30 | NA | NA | CAWDTTGSTGELFF
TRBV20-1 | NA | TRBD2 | CSARLAGDNEQFF
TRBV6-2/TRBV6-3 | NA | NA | CASSPWGRMNTEAFF
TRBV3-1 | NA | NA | CASSLSAGRLFF
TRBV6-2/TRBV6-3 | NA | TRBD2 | CASRASGRENEQFF
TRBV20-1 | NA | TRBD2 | CSAPGDTGTSGGGSTDTQYF
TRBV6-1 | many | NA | CASSDRVGGYTF
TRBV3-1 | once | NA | CASSQQGGNTIYF
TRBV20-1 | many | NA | CSARANSGLNTEAFF
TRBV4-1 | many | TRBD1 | CASRAAGQGYEQYF
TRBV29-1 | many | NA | CSAGARGERNYGYTF
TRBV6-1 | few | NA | CASSDQGSSYNEQFF
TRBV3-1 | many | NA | CASSHEGNNSPLHF
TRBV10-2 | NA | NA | CASSEPHDGYEQYF
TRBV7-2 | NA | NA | CASSRGISGVTEAFF
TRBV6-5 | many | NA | CASSSTGEGYTF
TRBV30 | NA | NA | CAWSQGRMNTEAFF
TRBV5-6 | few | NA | CASSLDTLGKLFF